The table lists the clone carrying this TCR beta chain with a count of one. Amplification used 60 Vbeta primers and 13 Jbeta primers. The protocol was immunoSEQ multiplex PCR, while the TCRdb copy is restricted to in-frame clones and leaves out a portion. The sample contains some 110,000 clones, about three quarters of which appear only once. These data come from a study of cytomegalovirus exposure and HLA in healthy donors. After removal of 4 bases from V and 7 bases from J, the junction contained 5 bases not matched to a gene. Germline loops: CDR1 PRHDT, CDR2 FYEKMQ (reference sequence). The CDR3 contains 16 residues.

This TCR derives from a woman aged 18-29 years in good health and CMV-seropositive. The V and J genes are TRBV13 and TRBJ2-1; 15 bases agree with TRBD2. Sequencing was performed on PBMCs. The DNA of the CDR3 is TGTGCCAGCAGCTCACCCGGGACTAGCGGGAGGAATGAGCAGTTCTTC. It specifies CASSSPGTSGRNEQFF.